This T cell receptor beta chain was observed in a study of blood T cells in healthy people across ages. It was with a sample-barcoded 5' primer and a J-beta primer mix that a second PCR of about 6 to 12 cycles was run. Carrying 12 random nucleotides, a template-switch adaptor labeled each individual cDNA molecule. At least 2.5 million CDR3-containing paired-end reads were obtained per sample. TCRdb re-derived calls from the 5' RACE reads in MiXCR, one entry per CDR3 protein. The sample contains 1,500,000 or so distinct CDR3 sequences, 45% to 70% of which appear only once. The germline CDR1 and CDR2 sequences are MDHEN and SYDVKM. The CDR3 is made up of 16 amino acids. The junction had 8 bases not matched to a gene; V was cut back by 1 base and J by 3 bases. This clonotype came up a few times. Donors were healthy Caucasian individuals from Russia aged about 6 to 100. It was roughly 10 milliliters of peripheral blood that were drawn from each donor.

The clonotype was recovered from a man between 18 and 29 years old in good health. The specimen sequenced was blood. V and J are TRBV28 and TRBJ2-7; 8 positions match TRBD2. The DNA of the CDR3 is TGTGCCAGCAGTTTATCCCTCGGGGGGGTCCTCTACGAGCAGTACTTC. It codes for CASSLSLGGVLYEQYF.